The subject of this entry is one TCR beta chain. These data belong to a study of T cell changes during pregnancy in multiple sclerosis. The table came from immunoSEQ multiplex PCR; TCRdb's copy has only in-frame clones and leaves some out. The sample records some 70,000 clones, almost 90% being singletons. This CDR3 is 12 amino acids long. Germline V gene lookup returns CDR1 SQVTM and CDR2 ANQGSEA. Unmatched junction bases numbered 3, after V lost 2 bases and J lost 8 bases. V gene TRBV29-1 combines with J gene TRBJ1-3; 7 bases agree with TRBD1. The TCR originated in a female donor in good health, enrolled as a control in a pregnancy study. Sequencing was performed on peripheral blood, taken after pregnancy. CDR3: CSVEPGTDTIYF. The CDR3 DNA reads TGCAGCGTTGAACCAGGGACAGACACCATATATTTT.